These 13 T cell receptor beta chains were sequenced from one sample in a study of beta chain features in type 1 diabetes. Regarding the study as a whole: Shortening of TCRB CDR3s, moderate but significant, appeared in all four CD4+ subsets of Type 1 diabetes patients.

Sequenced material consisted of expressed TCRB transcripts (all of the isolated RNA was reverse transcribed). Data came from immunoSEQ multiplex PCR; TCRdb stores just in-frame clones and leaves some out. This sample has some 190,000 clones, with about 8% found just once. Their cognate antigens are unknown. The source material was central memory CD4+ T cells from blood. The origin of the receptors is a woman in her 40s with type 1 diabetes.

The genes are TRBV7-2 and TRBJ1-1, with 9 bases identical to TRBD1. The germline V gene has CDR1 SGHTA and CDR2 FQGNSA. The junction had 4 bases not matched to a gene; V was cut back by 5 bases and J by 0 bases. The CDR3 covers 15 residues. The DNA for the CDR3 is TGTGCCAGCAGCCTCCGGACAGGGGTGAACACTGAAGCTTTCTTT. This sequence encodes CASSLRTGVNTEAFF.

The chain has TRBV5-4 and TRBJ1-2, with D hard to call. Germline V gene sequence: CDR1 SGHNT, CDR2 YYREEE (reference sequence). The CDR3 is made up of 11 amino acids. V lost 3 bases to trimming and J lost 8 bases, with 8 bases between them. CDR3 nucleotides: TGTGCCAGCAGCTCGAGGGTAGGCTACACCTTC. Its translation: CASSSRVGYTF.

This clone was detected a few times. V is TRBV4-3 and J is TRBJ1-2; TRBD1 matches 7 bases. The V and J ends lost 0 bases and 8 bases, in that order; junction bases with no gene match: 9. The length of the CDR3 is 15 residues. The germline V gene has CDR1 LGHNA and CDR2 YSLEER. CDR3 nucleotide sequence: TGCGCCAGCAGCCAAGATAGAGACAGGGCGGCGGGCTACACCTTC. Translated, it gives CASSQDRDRAAGYTF.

The rearrangement uses TRBV29-1 and TRBJ1-5, with a weak D call TRBD1 (5 bases). Germline V gives CDR1 SQVTM, CDR2 ANQGSEA. The CDR3 contains 17 residues. V lost 2 bases and J 2 bases, leaving 19 bases between the germline ends. The CDR3 protein is CSVEWGRASLCNQPQHF. CDR3 DNA sequence: TGCAGCGTTGAATGGGGCAGAGCGTCCCTATGCAATCAGCCCCAGCATTTT.

The chain carries TRBV2 and TRBJ1-6, with D possibly matching TRBD1 (6 bases). V lost 6 bases, J lost 0 bases, and 9 bases lay in between. The CDR3 has 15 amino acids. CDR1 and CDR2 (germline): SNHLY, FYNNEI. In nucleotides, the CDR3 is TGTGCCAGCAGGAGGACAGACTCCTATAATTCACCCCTCCACTTT. It yields the protein CASRRTDSYNSPLHF.

This chain uses TRBV11-2 with TRBJ2-1; 12 nucleotides agree with TRBD2. V lost 3 bases to trimming and J lost 6 bases; unmatched junction nucleotides: 3. The CDR3 extends over 15 amino acids. The V gene's germline CDR1 is SGHAT and CDR2 FQNNGV. The CDR3 region has the DNA TGTGCCAGCAGCTTTTGGACTAGCGGGGCCAATGAGCAGTTCTTC. Translating it yields CASSFWTSGANEQFF. Full variable domain (missing parts from reference TRBV11-2 and TRBJ2-1): EAGVAQSPRYKIIEKRQSVAFWCNPISGHATLYWYQQILGQGPKLLIQFQNNGVVDDSQLPKDRFSAERLKGVDSTLKIQPAKLEDSAVYLCASSFWTSGANEQFFGPGTRLTVL.

The chain couples TRBV10-3 to TRBJ2-3, with D hard to call. This CDR3 region has 15 residues. Trimming took 10 bases from V and 0 from J, leaving 17 bases between them. The V gene's germline CDR1 is ENHRY and CDR2 SYGVKD. This chain's CDR3 is CATERAASSTDTQYF. In nucleotides, the CDR3 is TGTGCCACAGAGCGAGCCGCATCTAGCACAGATACGCAGTATTTT.

This clone was recorded at least ten times. The sample contains more than one DNA sequence encoding this CDR3. The chain recombines TRBV9 with TRBJ1-5; possible D gene TRBD1, 6 bases. CDR3 length: 14 residues. V dropped 2 bases and J dropped 0 bases, with 6 bases sitting between them. CDR1 is SGDLS, CDR2 YYNGEE, per germline. The CDR3 nucleotides are TGTGCCAGCAGCGTGGACAGTAGCAATCAGCCCCAGCATTTT. Encoded protein: CASSVDSSNQPQHF. Together with reference TRBV9 and TRBJ1-5, the CDR3 gives the full variable domain: DSGVTQTPKHLITATGQRVTLRCSPRSGDLSVYWYQQSLDQGLQFLIQYYNGEERAKGNILERFSAQQFPDLHSELNLSSLELGDSALYFCASSVDSSNQPQHFGDGTRLSIL.

The chain is built from TRBV7-2 and TRBJ1-5; D is ambiguous. V was trimmed by 5 bases and J by 4 bases, leaving 12 bases between them. CDR3 length: 14 amino acids. Germline assignment: CDR1 SGHTA and CDR2 FQGNSA. CDR3 bases: TGTGCCAGCAGCGGAGGCTACGGAAATCAGCCCCAGCATTTT. Protein sequence: CASSGGYGNQPQHF.

This rearrangement joins TRBV5-6 to TRBJ2-1; D is perhaps TRBD2 (6 bases). Germline V lookup: CDR1 SGHDT, CDR2 YYEEEE. V was clipped by 2 bases and J by 7 bases, with 19 bases between them. The CDR3 consists of 16 residues. In DNA, the CDR3 is TGTGCCAGCAGCTTCGATAGCGGAGCCCCCTTGAATGAGCAGTTCTTC. It is translated as CASSFDSGAPLNEQFF. The complete variable domain, with remaining parts taken from reference TRBV5-6 and TRBJ2-1, reads DAGVTQSPTHLIKTRGQQVTLRCSPKSGHDTVSWYQQALGQGPQFIFQYYEEEERQRGNFPDRFSGHQFPNYSSELNVNALLLGDSALYLCASSFDSGAPLNEQFFGPGTRLTVL.

This clone has just a few counts. The CDR3 protein is CAISWDNNQPQHF. The CDR3 DNA sequence: TGTGCCATCAGCTGGGACAATAATCAGCCCCAGCATTTT. V is TRBV10-3 and J is TRBJ1-5; possibly TRBD1 for D (6 bases). The V end was cut by 6 bases, the J end by 4 bases, with 10 bases between. CDR3 length equals 13 residues. Germline V gene data show CDR1 as ENHRY and CDR2 as SYGVKD.

V gene TRBV18 combines with J gene TRBJ2-7; D is unresolved. The CDR3 has 15 residues. CDR1 is KGHSH, CDR2 LQKENI, per germline. Trimming pared 0 bases from V and 1 base from J, leaving 10 bases between. This CDR3 reads CASSPPREASYEQYF. The CDR3 coding sequence is TGTGCCAGCTCACCACCTAGAGAAGCGTCCTACGAGCAGTACTTC.

The chain uses TRBV28 and TRBJ2-7; 8 nucleotides match TRBD2. After removal of 3 bases from V and 2 bases from J, the junction contained 3 bases not matched to a gene. Germline CDR1 is MDHEN and CDR2 is SYDVKM. The CDR3 spans 14 residues. CDR3 in DNA: TGTGCCAGCAGTTTGTCGGGGGGGACCTACGAGCAGTACTTC. It encodes CASSLSGGTYEQYF.